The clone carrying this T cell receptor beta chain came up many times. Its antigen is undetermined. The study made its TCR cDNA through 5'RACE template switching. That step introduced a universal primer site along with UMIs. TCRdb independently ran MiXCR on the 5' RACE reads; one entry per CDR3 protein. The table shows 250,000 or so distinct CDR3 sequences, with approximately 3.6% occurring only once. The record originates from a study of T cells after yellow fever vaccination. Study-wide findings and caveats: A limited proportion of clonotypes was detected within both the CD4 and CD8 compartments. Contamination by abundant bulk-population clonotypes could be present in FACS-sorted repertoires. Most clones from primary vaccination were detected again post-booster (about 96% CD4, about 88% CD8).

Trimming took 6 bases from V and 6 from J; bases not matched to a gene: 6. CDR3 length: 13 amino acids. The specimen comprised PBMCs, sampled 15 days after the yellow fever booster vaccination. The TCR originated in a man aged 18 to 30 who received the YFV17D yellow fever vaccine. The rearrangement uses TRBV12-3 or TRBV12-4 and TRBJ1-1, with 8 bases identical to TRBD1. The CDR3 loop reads CASRTGVVPEAFF. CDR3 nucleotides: TGTGCCAGCAGGACAGGGGTGGTACCTGAAGCTTTCTTT.